Described below is a single T cell receptor (beta chain) sequence and its context. TCRdb processed the 5' RACE reads anew with MiXCR; each CDR3 protein has one entry. The sample includes about 180,000 distinct CDR3 sequences, 16% of them seen just once. The CDR3 length is 18 residues. In germline, CDR1 is DFQATT, CDR2 SNEGSKA (reference sequence). V gave up 1 base and J gave up 1 base; unmatched junction bases: 12. The data derive from a study of T-cell memory formation after mild COVID-19. The sequence came from an adult woman who had mild COVID-19 (a few samples of this study predate the infection). Cell type and time point are not known. The sequencing sample was made of PBMCs or a T cell subset sorted from them (not recorded which). The chain combines TRBV20-1 with TRBJ2-3; TRBD1 aligns across 9 bases. In nucleotides, the CDR3 is TGCAGTGCTAGAGGGGGCCTCGGAGGACAGGGGCGCACAGATACGCAGTATTTT. Amino acids: CSARGGLGGQGRTDTQYF.